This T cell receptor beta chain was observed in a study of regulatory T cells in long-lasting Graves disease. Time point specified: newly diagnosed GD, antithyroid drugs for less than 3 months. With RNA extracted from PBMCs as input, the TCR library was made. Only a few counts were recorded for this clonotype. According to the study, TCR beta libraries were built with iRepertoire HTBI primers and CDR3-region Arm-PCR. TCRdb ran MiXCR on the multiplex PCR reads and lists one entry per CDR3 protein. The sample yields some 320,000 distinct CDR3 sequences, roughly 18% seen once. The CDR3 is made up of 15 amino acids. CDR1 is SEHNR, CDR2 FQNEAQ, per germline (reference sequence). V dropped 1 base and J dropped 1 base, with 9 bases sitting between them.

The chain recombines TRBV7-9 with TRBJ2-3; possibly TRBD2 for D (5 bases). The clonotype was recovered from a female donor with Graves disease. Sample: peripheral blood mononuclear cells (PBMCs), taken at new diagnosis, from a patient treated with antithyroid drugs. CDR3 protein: CASSLVRAGTDTQYF. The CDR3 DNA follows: TGTGCCAGCAGCTTAGTCCGAGCGGGCACAGATACGCAGTATTTT.